This note documents a single T cell receptor beta chain sequence. Its antigen remains unidentified. No base quality information exists; no much larger clone differs at one position. Trimming removed 5 bases from V and 0 bases from J, leaving 11 bases between the germline ends. The CDR3 numbers 14 residues from cysteine through phenylalanine. Only the CDR3 DNA is retained, 42 bases long and in frame from the first base. Looking up the germline V gene yields CDR1 MNHNS and CDR2 SASEGT. This sample was included in a study of shared clonotypes between healthy human individuals (dated by TCRdb to 2020 to 2021). For the study in its entirety: The cohort included three men and a couple of women between 18 and 49 years of age. For each donor, CD4 naive and CD4 memory were each given three plates, CD8 naive was given two plates, and CD8 memory was given one plate. To estimate repertoire size and how much clonotypes are shared between individuals, the study performed deep sequencing of blood TCR repertoires from about five healthy adults. To increase sequencing depth and limit assay-specific biases, different laboratories used diverse techniques to prepare libraries and sequence TCR repertoires. Between about 0.94 and 8.9 billion PBMCs per donor were obtained by leukapheresis. Broad study findings and their caveats: The genetic and exposure-history diversity represented was limited by the small number of donors. Even with the large sequencing depth, rarefaction of the sorted-subset datasets indicated that sequencing was incomplete. Pairwise subsampling indicated that sequencing depth was expected to affect the degree of clonotype sharing among donors. When a handful of donors were compared, the shared fraction of clonotypes was roughly 4.8% for naive CD4, approximately 3.3% for naive CD8, 2% to 2.5% for memory CD4, and less than 0.45% for memory CD8. Clonotypes shared by all four sorted-subset donors showed higher generation probabilities than non-shared clonotypes. Only blood was sampled, and tissue TCR repertoires likely differ from those in blood. Naive subsets generally had larger estimated clonotype richness than memory subsets did.

Using the deep immunoSEQ assay, multiplex PCR amplified TCR CDR3 regions from genomic DNA. Extracted genomic DNA from each cell subset was distributed evenly across all wells of several immunoSEQ 96-well plates, and each plate was treated as a replicate. Each replicate PCR for sorted subsets received around 0.2 ug genomic DNA, equal to roughly 30,000 T cell genomes. Purified libraries were measured with a Qubit 3.0 fluorometer, size-checked on a Bioanalyzer 2100, and measured again with the KAPA Library Quantification kit. Every immunoSEQ 96-well plate was sequenced on a dedicated single-read 150-cycle Illumina NextSeq 550 flow cell. Under the source paper's analysis protocol: Because the immunoSEQ output held only junctional sequences and lacked quality scores, the filtering could not match the filtering applied to full-length reads. To assign V/J genes and CDR3, sequences were annotated using PyIR, a Python wrapper for IgBLAST v1.9, with IMGT germline references. Reads were removed for weak V/J assignments (E-value above 1e-6), missing CDR3, stop codons, out-of-frame junctions, or ambiguous translated residues. V3J clonotypes were defined by identical inferred V gene, J gene, and CDR3 amino acid sequence. To compute the percentage overlap between repertoires, the number of shared unique clonotypes was divided by the size of the smaller repertoire. Richness of each repertoire was evaluated using RTK rarefaction, the Chao1 estimator, and Recon v2.1 estimates of unobserved clonotypes. For all TCRbeta clonotypes obtained by the gDNA method from a few donors, generation probabilities were computed with OLGA. In its TCRdb copy, this immuneACCESS table keeps in-frame sequences only and misses some clones. Where compared with another copy, unresolved V genes explain less than half of these, and the others have no known cause. Clonal size and the V and J genes are those of that table, whereas D and trimming came from the DNA. This sample is represented by 850,000 to 1,100,000 clones; 70% to 80% of them were singletons. Roughly 0.82% of the sample comes from the top ten.

Healthy HIV-negative adults with no recently reported acute infections or vaccinations were included as donors. Every donor was a Caucasian adult living in Nashville, Tennessee, USA. CD4+ T cells were enriched by magnetic negative selection, after which naive cells were positively selected on CD45RA and the negative fraction was taken as the memory subset. After blood collection by leukapheresis, PBMCs were isolated using Ficoll-Histopaque density gradient centrifugation and then cryopreserved in the vapor phase of liquid nitrogen. Purity and quantity of every magnetically sorted T cell population were checked by analytical flow cytometry. Each sorted fraction had its genomic DNA isolated and then quantified by UV absorbance on a Nanodrop 2000c.

Sequenced material: memory CD4+ T cells from PBMCs. The label giving this sample's cell subset or site can be read as: CD45RA-negative fraction. The receptor's source is a man between 18 and 35 years old in good health. Some clones in this sample may be carry-over from other donors' samples. The chain was built from TRBV6-1 and TRBJ2-7; no D segment can be confidently identified. In nucleotide form, the sequence is TGTGCCAGCAGTCCCCACCAGCGCTCCTACGAGCAGTACTTC. Translated, it gives CASSPHQRSYEQYF.